One and the same sample provided the 30 T cell receptor beta chains below, sequenced in a study of OX40 agonist ivuxolimab in advanced cancers. Repertoires were generated with immunoSEQ multiplex PCR, while TCRdb's copy carries only in-frame clones and drops some. The sample has over 25,000 clones; approximately 86% are singletons. Sequences were derived from CD4+ or CD8+ T cells sorted from blood, sampled in a trial of the OX40 agonist ivuxolimab. Receptors were obtained from an adult with an advanced solid tumor such as melanoma, head and neck, liver or kidney cancer.

The chain employs TRBV6-5 and TRBJ2-1; 8 nucleotides align to TRBD1. CDR1 MNHEY and CDR2 SVGAGI come from the germline V gene. The CDR3 totals 14 residues. V lost 2 bases and J lost 8; bases outside the gene matches: 5. The CDR3 spells CASSYRTGNDEQFF. The DNA for the CDR3 is TGTGCCAGCAGTTACAGGACAGGGAACGATGAGCAGTTCTTC.

This sequence joins TRBV6-1 and TRBJ1-5; TRBD1 is a possible D gene (6 bases). V gave up 5 bases and J gave up 2 bases, with 10 bases separating them. Germline CDR1 reads MNHNS; CDR2 reads SASEGT. The CDR3 length is 14 residues. The DNA for the CDR3 is TGTGCCAGCAGTCCACAGGGAGGCAATCAGCCCCAGCATTTT. Protein sequence: CASSPQGGNQPQHF.

The chain is built from TRBV11-2 and TRBJ2-1; D is possibly TRBD2 (5 bases). Germline CDR1 is SGHAT and CDR2 is FQNNGV. CDR3 size: 18 residues. The V and J ends lost 1 base and 0 bases respectively, with 16 bases between them. The CDR3, as DNA: TGTGCCAGCAGCTTAGGTCTCAGCGCCGAGGGCTCCTACAATGAGCAGTTCTTC. Protein sequence: CASSLGLSAEGSYNEQFF.

The V and J genes are TRBV13 and TRBJ2-1; D not certain. In germline, CDR1 is PRHDT, CDR2 FYEKMQ (reference sequence). This CDR3 comprises 16 residues. V lost 4 bases and J lost 2, with 15 bases in between. The DNA for the CDR3 is TGTGCCAGCAGCTACGCAGGACGGAAGGCCTACAATGAGCAGTTCTTC. It is translated as CASSYAGRKAYNEQFF.

V usage is TRBV14 and J usage is TRBJ2-5, with TRBD2 matching over 10 bases. This CDR3 has 15 amino acids. Germline trimming cut 4 bases from V and 7 bases from J; bases unmatched to any gene: 9. Germline assignment: CDR1 SGHDN and CDR2 FVKESK. The CDR3 here is CASSPGTSVFVTQYF. The CDR3, as DNA: TGTGCCAGCAGCCCCGGGACTAGCGTGTTTGTGACCCAGTACTTC.

The chain employs TRBV29-1 and TRBJ2-1; 8 bases align to TRBD1. J lost 7 bases, V lost 8 bases, and 4 bases had no gene match. Germline CDR1 reads SQVTM; CDR2 reads ANQGSEA. The CDR3 length is 11 residues. The chain's CDR3 is CSPRQGNEQFF. The CDR3 DNA follows: TGCAGCCCCCGACAGGGGAATGAGCAGTTCTTC.

About this clone: Compared with germline, one end of the junction differs, possibly owing to a read error. The chain links TRBV7-7 to TRBJ2-3; the match to TRBD2 covers 12 bases. Germline V gene sequence: CDR1 SSHAT, CDR2 FNYEAQ (reference sequence). This CDR3 is 16 amino acids long. The CDR3 loop reads CASSPRLAGVADTQYF. The CDR3 DNA follows: TGTGCTAGCAGCCCCCGACTAGCGGGGGTAGCAGATACGCAGTATTTT.

The chain couples TRBV15 to TRBJ2-7; D is ambiguous. Germline V gene data show CDR1 as LNHNV and CDR2 as YYDKDF (reference sequence). Trimming took 0 bases from V and 5 from J, leaving 11 bases between them. The CDR3 has 14 amino acids. CDR3 protein: CATSREGKAHEQYF. For the CDR3, the DNA is TGTGCCACCAGCAGAGAAGGGAAGGCCCACGAGCAGTACTTC.

As concerns this clone: This sample also contains other DNA sequences that code for the same CDR3. The chain is built from TRBV9 and TRBJ1-1; TRBD1 agrees at 9 bases. Germline trimming cut 4 bases from V and 8 bases from J; bases unmatched to any gene: 3. The CDR3 spans 12 residues. CDR1 and CDR2 from the germline V gene are SGDLS and YYNGEE. Here the CDR3 DNA reads TGTGCCAGCAGCCCGACAGGGGGAGAAGCTTTCTTT. Its translation: CASSPTGGEAFF.

The rearrangement links TRBV11-2 to TRBJ1-4; unclear D gene. In germline, CDR1 is SGHAT, CDR2 FQNNGV. Trimming took 4 bases from V and 0 from J, leaving 3 bases between them. The CDR3 covers 13 residues. CDR3 sequence reads: CASSYPTNEKLFF. In nucleotides, the CDR3 is TGTGCCAGCAGCTATCCAACTAATGAAAAACTGTTTTTT.

This chain uses TRBV6-6 with TRBJ1-4; D gene ambiguous. CDR3 length equals 15 residues. V lost 0 bases, J lost 10 bases, and 15 bases lay in between. CDR1 is MNHNY, CDR2 SVGAGI, per germline (reference sequence). The CDR3 loop is CASSYSPQQWSKLFF. The DNA of the CDR3 is TGTGCCAGCAGTTACTCCCCGCAGCAGTGGTCAAAACTGTTTTTT.

The V gene is TRBV7-9, the J gene TRBJ1-6; weak D call: TRBD1 (6 bases). The V end was cut by 3 bases, the J end by 8 bases, with 17 bases between. Germline CDR1 is SEHNR and CDR2 is FQNEAQ (reference sequence). This CDR3 has 16 amino acids. As DNA, the CDR3 is TGTGCCAGCAGCTTTCCTACAGGGTTTCTAGATTCACCCCTCCACTTT. Its protein is CASSFPTGFLDSPLHF.

The chain combines TRBV5-1 with TRBJ1-2; D not certain. With 0 bases removed from V and 0 bases from J, the gap between germline ends came to 12 bases. Germline CDR1 and CDR2: SGHRS and YFSETQ. The CDR3 spans 16 residues. The chain's CDR3 is CASSLDIGLANYGYTF. The DNA for the CDR3 is TGCGCCAGCAGCTTGGATATAGGTTTAGCTAACTATGGCTACACCTTC.

J is TRBJ2-5 and V is TRBV10-3, with 11 bases that match TRBD1. The germline CDR1 and CDR2 sequences are ENHRY and SYGVKD. This CDR3 is built from 22 residues. V was clipped by 7 bases and J by 6 bases; unmatched bases: 31. The CDR3: CAINPGQGGVRAGGLENKTQYF. The CDR3 nucleotides read TGTGCCATCAATCCGGGACAGGGGGGAGTACGAGCGGGAGGTCTGGAGAACAAGACCCAGTACTTC.

The rearrangement uses TRBV6-1 and TRBJ1-1; D gene unclear. Germline assignment: CDR1 MNHNS and CDR2 SASEGT. V was cut by 10 bases and J by 1 base, with 7 bases left in between. The CDR3 loop spans 11 amino acids. CDR3 coding DNA: TGTGCCATCCGGGGGAACACTGAAGCTTTCTTT. It specifies CAIRGNTEAFF.

J is TRBJ2-3 and V is TRBV7-9; 7 bases agree with TRBD2. This CDR3 region has 14 residues. CDR1 and CDR2 from the germline V gene are SEHNR and FQNEAQ (reference sequence). V lost 11 bases, J lost 5 bases, and 13 bases stayed unmatched. The chain's CDR3 is CAGEGGTAEDTQYF. In DNA, the CDR3 is TGTGCCGGAGAGGGAGGGACTGCCGAAGATACGCAGTATTTT. Full variable domain (remainder filled in from reference TRBV7-9 and TRBJ2-3): DTGVSQNPRHKITKRGQNVTFRCDPISEHNRLYWYRQTLGQGPEFLTYFQNEAQLEKSRLLSDRFSAERPKGSFSTLEIQRTEQGDSAMYLCAGEGGTAEDTQYFGPGTRLTVL.

This clone was counted a single time. V and J are TRBV9 and TRBJ2-3; TRBD2 matches 7 bases. The V and J ends lost 3 bases and 2 bases, in that order; junction bases with no gene match: 9. The CDR3 runs 16 residues. In germline, CDR1 is SGDLS, CDR2 YYNGEE. The CDR3 DNA follows: TGTGCCAGCAGCGCCTCCGGGACTACCCCCACAGATACGCAGTATTTT. Translation: CASSASGTTPTDTQYF.

V is TRBV27 and J is TRBJ2-5, with 7 positions matching TRBD1. The CDR3 spans 15 residues. The V gene end was trimmed by 6 bases and the J gene end by 2 bases; junction bases not matched to a gene: 9. Per germline, CDR1 MNHEY and CDR2 SMNVEV (reference sequence). The DNA for the CDR3 is TGTGCCAGCAGCCCGATCGGGACAGTGCAAGAGACCCAGTACTTC. Translation gives CASSPIGTVQETQYF.

This clone was seen only a few times. The chain combines TRBV7-9 with TRBJ2-7; tentative D call: TRBD1 (5 bases). The germline V gene has CDR1 SEHNR and CDR2 FQNEAQ (reference sequence). The CDR3 contains 13 residues. V was cut by 4 bases and J by 3 bases, with 10 bases left in between. The DNA for the CDR3 is TGTGCCAGCAGCTCCCCAGACAGCTACGAGCAGTACTTC. Its protein product is CASSSPDSYEQYF.

The chain combines TRBV6-5 with TRBJ1-2, with 8 nucleotides matching TRBD1. Germline V CDR1 and CDR2: MNHEY, SVGAGI. The V gene end was trimmed by 0 bases and the J gene end by 6 bases; junction bases not matched to a gene: 0. The CDR3 extends over 13 amino acids. The CDR3 reads CASSYSTGDGYTF. As DNA, the CDR3 is TGTGCCAGCAGTTACTCGACAGGGGATGGCTACACCTTC.

The CDR3 reads CASSVRDSPSSYEQYF. Written as DNA, the CDR3 is TGTGCCAGCAGCGTTCGGGACAGCCCAAGCTCCTACGAGCAGTACTTC. This chain uses TRBV9 with TRBJ2-7; TRBD1 agrees at 7 bases. Germline V gene sequence: CDR1 SGDLS, CDR2 YYNGEE. CDR3 size: 16 residues. V dropped 2 bases and J dropped 0; count of bases not matched to a gene: 8.

This clone was observed a single time. The CDR3 region has the DNA TGTGCCATCAGTGAACAGGGTAGGCTTGATAGCAATCAGCCCCAGCATTTT. Amino acid sequence: CAISEQGRLDSNQPQHF. The V and J genes are TRBV10-3 and TRBJ1-5, with D perhaps matching TRBD1 (6 bases). The CDR3 is made up of 17 amino acids. Germline CDR1 ENHRY, CDR2 SYGVKD. V shed 3 bases and J shed 0 bases, with 15 bases lying between them.

This chain uses TRBV28 with TRBJ2-3; D possibly uses TRBD1 or TRBD2 (6 bases each). V lost 3 bases to trimming and J lost 2 bases, with 30 bases between them. Germline V gene lookup returns CDR1 MDHEN and CDR2 SYDVKM. This CDR3 spans 21 amino acids. CDR3 protein: CASSLGSWWVAGHSITDTQYF. Here the CDR3 DNA reads TGTGCCAGCAGTTTGGGTTCTTGGTGGGTTGCGGGACACTCCATCACAGATACGCAGTATTTT.

In this sample, this clone turned up once. The genes are TRBV27 and TRBJ2-7, with 9 bases identical to TRBD1. The CDR3 length is 15 residues. CDR1 and CDR2 (germline): MNHEY, SMNVEV (reference sequence). J lost 5 bases, V lost 2 bases, and 7 bases had no gene match. This chain's CDR3 is CASSLHGQGLNEQYF. The CDR3, as DNA: TGTGCCAGCAGTTTACATGGACAGGGGCTAAACGAGCAGTACTTC.

This chain's CDR3 is CASSYLTGVTYEQYF. The CDR3 coding sequence is TGTGCCAGCAGTTACCTGACAGGAGTTACCTACGAGCAGTACTTC. The chain has TRBV6-5 and TRBJ2-7; TRBD1 might be the D (6 bases). From germline, CDR1 is MNHEY and CDR2 SVGAGI. The CDR3 is 15 residues long. Trimming left V 2 bases short and J 2 bases short, with 13 bases between.

This chain uses TRBV7-9 with TRBJ1-1, with D possibly being TRBD1 (5 bases). Germline CDR1 SEHNR, CDR2 FQNEAQ (reference sequence). The length of the CDR3 is 13 residues. Trimming left V 11 bases short and J 3 bases short, with 16 bases between. CDR3 residues: CAGWDQGHTEAFF. For the CDR3, the DNA is TGTGCCGGGTGGGACCAGGGACACACTGAAGCTTTCTTT.

Here the CDR3 DNA reads TGTGCCAGCAGCCCCCCGTGGAGCGGGGTCACAGATACGCAGTATTTT. It encodes CASSPPWSGVTDTQYF. The V call is TRBV7-2, the J call TRBJ2-3, with 7 bases matching TRBD2. Germline values: CDR1 SGHTA, CDR2 FQGNSA. The CDR3 covers 16 residues. Trimming at V came to 5 bases and at J to 2 bases, leaving 10 bases not matched to a gene.

This chain links TRBV11-3 with TRBJ2-5; a weak D match, TRBD2 (7 bases). The CDR3 sequence is 14 residues long. Looked up from germline, CDR1 is SGHNT and CDR2 is YENEEA. Trimming pared 5 bases from V and 5 bases from J, leaving 15 bases between. The CDR3 loop reads CASSPPGGMETQYF. As DNA, the CDR3 is TGTGCCAGCAGCCCGCCGGGGGGCATGGAGACCCAGTACTTC. The full variable domain, with the rest looked up from reference TRBV11-3 and TRBJ2-5, is EAGVVQSPRYKIIEKKQPVAFWCNPISGHNTLYWYLQNLGQGPELLIRYENEEAVDDSQLPKDRFSAERLKGVDSTLKIQPAELGDSAVYLCASSPPGGMETQYFGPGTRLLVL.

This clone occurred once. V usage is TRBV7-9 and J usage is TRBJ2-5; 7 bases are a match to TRBD2. This CDR3 is built from 15 residues. V dropped 5 bases and J dropped 4; count of bases not matched to a gene: 10. The germline V gene has CDR1 SEHNR and CDR2 FQNEAQ (reference sequence). DNA of the CDR3: TGTGCCAGCAGCCCACCACTAGCGTGGGCAGAGACCCAGTACTTC. As protein: CASSPPLAWAETQYF.

The chain links TRBV5-1 to TRBJ2-7, with 8 positions matching TRBD1. With V trimmed by 4 bases and J by 3 bases, 12 bases remained unmatched. This CDR3 contains 16 residues. Germline V gene sequence: CDR1 SGHRS, CDR2 YFSETQ. This chain's CDR3 is CASSPGQGGILYEQYF. Written as DNA, the CDR3 is TGCGCCAGCAGCCCCGGACAGGGTGGTATACTCTACGAGCAGTACTTC.